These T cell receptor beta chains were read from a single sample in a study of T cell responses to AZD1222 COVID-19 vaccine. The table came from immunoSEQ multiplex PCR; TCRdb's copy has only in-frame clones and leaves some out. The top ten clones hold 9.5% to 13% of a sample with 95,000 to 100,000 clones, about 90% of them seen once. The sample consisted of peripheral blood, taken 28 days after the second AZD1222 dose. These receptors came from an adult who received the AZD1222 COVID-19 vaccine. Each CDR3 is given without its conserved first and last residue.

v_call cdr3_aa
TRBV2 ASSLSRGTEAF
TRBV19 ASSIGENTEAF
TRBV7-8 ASSLALRDQPQH
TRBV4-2 ASSQDLIIGYEQY
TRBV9 ASSVGPGGETQY
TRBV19 ASTLTGRTDTQY
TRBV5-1 ASSLGSFEAF
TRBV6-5 ASTTRGGELF
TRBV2 ASGQGLQETQY
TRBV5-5 ASSRDGVGQPQH
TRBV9 ASSVSGNTGELF
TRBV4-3 ASSQGRLGGDTQY
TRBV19 ASLTGSAGANVLT
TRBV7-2 ASSLGASGRGSLGYEQY
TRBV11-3 ASSLHLSQGSRKNTEAF
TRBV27 ASGRGRTGELF
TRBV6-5 ASSSREETQY
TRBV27 ASSRLAGVNIQY
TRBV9 ASSVGGQSSPLH
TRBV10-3 AIRAATDIYTDTQY
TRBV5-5 ASSPEGRRNYGYT
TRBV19 ASHSGGEGTQY
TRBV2 ASSEQWEDYT
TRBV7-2 ASSLREYTEAF
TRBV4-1 ASSPSGGLGINSPLH
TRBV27 ASSSIPGLAPDTQY
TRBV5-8 ASSLTNTEAF
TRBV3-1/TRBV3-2 ASSQVAGGDTGELF
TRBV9 ASSVASGMSYEQY
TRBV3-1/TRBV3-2 ASSRIRGDGAEAF
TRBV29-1 SVVAGQKKQETQY
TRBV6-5 ASSRALTDTQY
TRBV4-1 ASSLEPRVNTEAF
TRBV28 ASSPPSGSSNEQF
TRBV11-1 ASSYRTGLHNEQF
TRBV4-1 ASSQDLSRGQNSPLH
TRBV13 ASSPRGLNSPLH
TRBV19 ASSPLVRDRGKRGYT
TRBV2 ASSEVGQGNSPLH
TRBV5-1 ASSLDGLNYEQY
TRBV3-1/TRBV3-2 ASSQVGGGTEAF
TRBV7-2 ASSLSPAGTQY
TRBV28 ASSLQGAPNTGELF
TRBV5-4 ASSPGTSGRAGEQF
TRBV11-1 ASSLALRSTEAF
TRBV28 ASSPMVGGSGEKLF
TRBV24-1 ATSDPPGLAGGVSNNEQF
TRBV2 ASSAAETQY
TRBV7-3 ASSLRGGTASSGANVLT
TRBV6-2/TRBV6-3 ASSYVSFREQY
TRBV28 ASSLRPRGNQPQH
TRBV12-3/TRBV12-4 ASSHKWGYT
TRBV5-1 ASSLDSADTQY
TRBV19 ASTTPWGADEAF
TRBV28 ASSLAENYGYT
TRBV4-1 ASSQDSAGTPLNTEAF
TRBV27 ASSFSWTERNTIY
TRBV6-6 ASNRDRSEEAF
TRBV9 ASSRTSGSVQY
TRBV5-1 ASSLMIAGSYNEQF